This record covers a single T cell receptor (beta chain). In the original analysis: Scientists estimated how many nucleated cells there were by amplifying reference gene primers. The table came from immunoSEQ multiplex PCR; TCRdb's copy has only in-frame clones and leaves some out. Clonal size and the V and J genes are those of that table, whereas D and trimming came from the DNA. The sample lists approximately 120,000 clones; roughly 80% were seen once. This entry belongs to a study of blood T cell repertoires in COVID-19. Overall study: Samples representing acute and convalescent COVID-19 were sourced from the United States, Italy and Spain. Sample material is recorded as cDNA or gDNA derived from T cells, B-cell-depleted T cells, or PBMCs.

The sequence came from a woman aged 55-75 years with acute or convalescent COVID-19. Sequencing was carried out using peripheral blood.

The DNA of the CDR3 is TGTGCCAGCGCCAGGGCCGATACGCAGTATTTT. Residues: CASARADTQYF. This chain connects TRBV6-5 to TRBJ2-3, with a weak D call TRBD1 (5 bases). Deletions cut 8 bases from V and 6 bases from J, with 9 bases between. The CDR3 spans 11 residues. Germline V CDR1 and CDR2: MNHEY, SVGAGI.